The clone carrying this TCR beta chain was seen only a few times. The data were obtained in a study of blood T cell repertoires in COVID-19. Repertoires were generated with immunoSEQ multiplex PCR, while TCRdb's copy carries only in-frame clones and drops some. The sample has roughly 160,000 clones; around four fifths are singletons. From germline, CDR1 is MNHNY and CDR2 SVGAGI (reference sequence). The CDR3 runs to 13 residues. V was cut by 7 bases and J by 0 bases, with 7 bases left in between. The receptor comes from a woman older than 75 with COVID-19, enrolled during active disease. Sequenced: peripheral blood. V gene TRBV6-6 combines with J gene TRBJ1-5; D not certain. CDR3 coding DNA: TGTGCCAGCATGAGAGGTAGCAATCAGCCCCAGCATTTT. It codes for CASMRGSNQPQHF.